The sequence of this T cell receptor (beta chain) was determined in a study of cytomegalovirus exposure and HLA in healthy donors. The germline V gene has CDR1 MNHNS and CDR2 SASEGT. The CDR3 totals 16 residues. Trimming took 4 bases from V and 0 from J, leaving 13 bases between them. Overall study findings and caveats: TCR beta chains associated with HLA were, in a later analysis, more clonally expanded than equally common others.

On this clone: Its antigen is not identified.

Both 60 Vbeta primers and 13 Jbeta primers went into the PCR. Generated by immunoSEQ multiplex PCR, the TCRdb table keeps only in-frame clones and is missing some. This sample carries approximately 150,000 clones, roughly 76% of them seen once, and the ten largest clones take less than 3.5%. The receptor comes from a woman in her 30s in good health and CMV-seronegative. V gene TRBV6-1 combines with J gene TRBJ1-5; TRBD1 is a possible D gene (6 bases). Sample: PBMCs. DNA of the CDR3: TGTGCCAGCAGTGTAGGGGGATCGAGTAGCAATCAGCCCCAGCATTTT. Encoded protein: CASSVGGSSSNQPQHF.